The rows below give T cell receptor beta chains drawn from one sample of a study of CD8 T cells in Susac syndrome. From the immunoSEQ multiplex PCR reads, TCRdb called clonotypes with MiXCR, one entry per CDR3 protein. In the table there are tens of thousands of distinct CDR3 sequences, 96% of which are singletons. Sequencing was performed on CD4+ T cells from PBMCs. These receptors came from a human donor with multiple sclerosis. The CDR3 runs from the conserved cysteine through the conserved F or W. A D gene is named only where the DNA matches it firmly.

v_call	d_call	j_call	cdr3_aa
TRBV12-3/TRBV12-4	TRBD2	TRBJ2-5	CASSVRLAGDQETQYF
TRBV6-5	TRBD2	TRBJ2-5	CASRSTSEQETQYF
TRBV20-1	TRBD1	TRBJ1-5	CSASSRGIGQPQHF
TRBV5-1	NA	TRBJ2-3	CASSQGPQADTQYF
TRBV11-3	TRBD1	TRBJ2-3	CASSLNRGGVGDTQYF
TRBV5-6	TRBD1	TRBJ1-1	CASSLWTGEAEAFF
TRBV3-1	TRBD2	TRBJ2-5	CASSQEGLEEETQYF
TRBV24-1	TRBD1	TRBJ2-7	CATSPGQNYEQYF
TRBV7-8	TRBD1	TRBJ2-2	CASSQDRGRSTGELFF
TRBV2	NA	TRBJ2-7	CASRTGETYEQYF
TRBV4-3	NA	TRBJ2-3	CASSQGMGIGDTQYF
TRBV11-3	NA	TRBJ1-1	CASSLLSNTEAFF